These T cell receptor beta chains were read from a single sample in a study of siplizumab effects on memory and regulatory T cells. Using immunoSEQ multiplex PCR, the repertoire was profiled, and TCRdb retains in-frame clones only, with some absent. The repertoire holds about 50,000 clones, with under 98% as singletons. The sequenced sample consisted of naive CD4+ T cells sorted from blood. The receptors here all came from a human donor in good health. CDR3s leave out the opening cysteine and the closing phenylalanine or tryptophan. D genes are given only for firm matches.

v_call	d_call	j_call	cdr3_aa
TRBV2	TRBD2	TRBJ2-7	ASKAERDPNYEQY
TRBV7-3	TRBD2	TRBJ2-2	ASSLLAGDTGELF
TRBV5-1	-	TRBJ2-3	ASRDPFSPDTQY
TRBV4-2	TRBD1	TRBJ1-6	ASSQEDRANNSPLH
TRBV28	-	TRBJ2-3	ASRRSLAQIRSI
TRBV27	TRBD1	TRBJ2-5	ASSLLTGNGAQETQY
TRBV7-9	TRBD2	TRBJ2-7	ASSRGGTSGDEQY
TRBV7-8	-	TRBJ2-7	ASSLQGEWLRASSYEQY
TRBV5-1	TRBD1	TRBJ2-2	AARPGQEYTGELF
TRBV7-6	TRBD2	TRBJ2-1	ASSLSETSGRRSSYNEQF
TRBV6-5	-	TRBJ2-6	ASSYASTSGANVLT
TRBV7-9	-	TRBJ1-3	ASSLIRGLSGNTIY
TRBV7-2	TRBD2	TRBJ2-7	ASSLGGTTMIYEQY
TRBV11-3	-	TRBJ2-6	ASSPRQSGANVLT
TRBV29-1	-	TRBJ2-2	SGGPSTGELF
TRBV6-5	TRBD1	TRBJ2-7	ASTKDRPYEQY
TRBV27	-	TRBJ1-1	ASRRLDGSAF
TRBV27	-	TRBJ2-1	ASSPLVSGLHNEQF
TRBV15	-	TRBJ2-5	ATSRDARAETQY
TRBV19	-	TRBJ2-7	ASSIGSGPNYEQY
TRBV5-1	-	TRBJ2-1	ASSLVGRGYNEQF
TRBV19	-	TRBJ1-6	ASNAGRARSPLH
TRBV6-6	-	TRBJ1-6	ASNSDTSAYNSPLH
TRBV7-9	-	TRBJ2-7	ASSLGPKTQAYEQY
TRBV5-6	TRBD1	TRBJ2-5	ASSLRGTGKETQY
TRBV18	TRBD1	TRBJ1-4	ASSPQDRVNEKLF
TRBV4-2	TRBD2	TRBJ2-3	ASSQDLAGGPPDTQY
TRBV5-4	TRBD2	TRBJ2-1	ASRAGTNSYNEQF
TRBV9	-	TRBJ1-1	ASSVASSLGTEAF
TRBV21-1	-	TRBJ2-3	ASSNKTGTSGTKSPPDTQY
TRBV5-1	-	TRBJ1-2	ASSLGGPANYGYT
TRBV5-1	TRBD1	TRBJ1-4	ASSRTGLGTNEKLF
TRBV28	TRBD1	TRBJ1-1	ASREQGRAF
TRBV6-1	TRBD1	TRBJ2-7	ASSELGTGDYQVSYEQY
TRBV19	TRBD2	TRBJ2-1	ASSIAGLAGDEQF
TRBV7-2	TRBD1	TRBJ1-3	ASSSQTGKDTIY
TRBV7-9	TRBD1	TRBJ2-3	ASSLLRTGESDTQY
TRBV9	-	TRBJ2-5	ASSPEDAKTQY
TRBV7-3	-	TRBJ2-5	ASSPSRGETQY